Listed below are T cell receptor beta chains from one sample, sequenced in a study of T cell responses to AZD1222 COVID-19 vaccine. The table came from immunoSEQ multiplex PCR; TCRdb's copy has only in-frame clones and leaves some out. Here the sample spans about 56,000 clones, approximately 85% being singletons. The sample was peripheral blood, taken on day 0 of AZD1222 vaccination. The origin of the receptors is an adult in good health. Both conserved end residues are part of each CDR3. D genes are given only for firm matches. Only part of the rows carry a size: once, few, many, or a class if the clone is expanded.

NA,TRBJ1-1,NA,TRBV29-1,CSVEGPDGANTEAFF,TGCAGCGTTGAAGGGCCCGACGGAGCGAACACTGAAGCTTTCTTT
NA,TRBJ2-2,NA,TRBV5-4,CASSLIATGELFF,TGTGCCAGCAGCTTGATCGCGACCGGGGAGCTGTTTTTT
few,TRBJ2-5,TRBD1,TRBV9,CASSVGQGWETQYF,TGTGCCAGCAGCGTTGGACAGGGTTGGGAGACCCAGTACTTC
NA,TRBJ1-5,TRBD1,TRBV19,CASSPWTGGLSNQPQHF,TGTGCCAGTAGTCCATGGACAGGGGGTCTTAGCAATCAGCCCCAGCATTTT
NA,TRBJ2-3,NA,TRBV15,CATSKMYDKAGFSTDTQYF,TGTGCCACCAGCAAAATGTATGATAAAGCGGGTTTTAGCACAGATACGCAGTATTTT
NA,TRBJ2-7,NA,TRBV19,CASSSFGRDSYEQYF,TGTGCCAGTAGTTCTTTCGGCAGGGACTCCTACGAGCAGTACTTC
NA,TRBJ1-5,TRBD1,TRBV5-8,CASSPGQVNQPQHF,TGTGCCAGCAGCCCGGGACAGGTGAATCAGCCCCAGCATTTT
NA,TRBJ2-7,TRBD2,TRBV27,CASSLRSLAGTGEQYF,TGTGCCAGCAGTTTAAGGTCACTAGCGGGGACGGGCGAGCAGTACTTC
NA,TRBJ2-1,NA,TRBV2,CASSERAHEQFF,TGTGCCAGCAGTGAAAGGGCCCATGAGCAGTTCTTC
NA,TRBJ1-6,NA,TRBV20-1,CSARQSSPLHF,TGCAGTGCTAGGCAGAGTTCACCCCTCCACTTT
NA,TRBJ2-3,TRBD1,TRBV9,CASSGRQGMALDTQYF,TGTGCCAGCAGCGGCAGACAGGGGATGGCGTTAGATACGCAGTATTTT
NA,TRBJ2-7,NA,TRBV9,CASSVAPRGEQYF,TGTGCCAGCAGCGTAGCCCCTCGGGGGGAGCAGTACTTC
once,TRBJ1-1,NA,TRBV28,CASRGQLLTEAFF,TGTGCCAGCAGGGGTCAGCTACTCACTGAAGCTTTCTTT
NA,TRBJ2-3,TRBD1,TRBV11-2,CASSLGLRGRTDTQYF,TGTGCCAGCAGCTTAGGTCTCAGGGGGCGCACAGATACGCAGTATTTT
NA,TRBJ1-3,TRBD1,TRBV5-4,CASSRQGGSGNTIYF,TGTGCCAGCAGTCGACAGGGAGGCTCTGGAAACACCATATATTTT
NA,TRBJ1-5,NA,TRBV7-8,CASSLADHSNQPQHF,TGTGCCAGCAGCTTAGCAGATCATAGCAATCAGCCCCAGCATTTT
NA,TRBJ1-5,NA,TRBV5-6,CASSLKGLAAQHF,TGTGCCAGCAGCTTGAAGGGTCTGGCGGCCCAGCATTTT
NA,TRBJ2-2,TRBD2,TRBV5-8,CASSFISGGTFTGELFF,TGTGCCAGCAGCTTTATTAGCGGGGGGACGTTCACCGGGGAGCTGTTTTTT
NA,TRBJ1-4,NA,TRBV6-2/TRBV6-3,CASSPDRRKLFF,TGTGCCAGCAGTCCGGATCGGAGAAAACTGTTTTTT
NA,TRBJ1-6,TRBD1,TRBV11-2,CASRTLQGAGSPLHF,TGTGCCAGCAGAACACTACAGGGGGCAGGGTCACCCCTCCACTTT
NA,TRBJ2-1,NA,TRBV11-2,CASSPYVGRSSYNEQFF,TGTGCCAGCAGCCCCTATGTCGGGCGGAGCTCCTACAATGAGCAGTTCTTC
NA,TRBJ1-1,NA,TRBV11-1,CASSFGYNTEAFF,TGTGCCAGCAGCTTTGGTTATAACACTGAAGCTTTCTTT
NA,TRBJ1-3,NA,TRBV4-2,CASSQDTSSGNTIYF,TGTGCCAGCAGCCAAGATACCAGCTCTGGAAACACCATATATTTT
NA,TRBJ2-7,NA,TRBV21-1,CASSKLRADPRTYEQYF,TGTGCCAGCAGCAAACTTCGGGCGGACCCTAGGACCTACGAGCAGTACTTC
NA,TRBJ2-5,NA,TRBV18,CASSPERQETQYF,TGTGCCAGCTCCCCTGAGAGGCAAGAGACCCAGTACTTC
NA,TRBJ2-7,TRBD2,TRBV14,CASSQVASGFYEQYF,TGTGCCAGCAGCCAAGTAGCTAGCGGGTTCTACGAGCAGTACTTC
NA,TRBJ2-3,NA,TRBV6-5,CASNEVGTDTQYF,TGTGCCAGCAACGAAGTGGGCACAGATACGCAGTATTTT
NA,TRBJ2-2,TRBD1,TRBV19,CASTPRWDRGFGGGGELFF,TGTGCCAGTACCCCTCGCTGGGACAGGGGGTTCGGTGGAGGCGGGGAGCTGTTTTTT